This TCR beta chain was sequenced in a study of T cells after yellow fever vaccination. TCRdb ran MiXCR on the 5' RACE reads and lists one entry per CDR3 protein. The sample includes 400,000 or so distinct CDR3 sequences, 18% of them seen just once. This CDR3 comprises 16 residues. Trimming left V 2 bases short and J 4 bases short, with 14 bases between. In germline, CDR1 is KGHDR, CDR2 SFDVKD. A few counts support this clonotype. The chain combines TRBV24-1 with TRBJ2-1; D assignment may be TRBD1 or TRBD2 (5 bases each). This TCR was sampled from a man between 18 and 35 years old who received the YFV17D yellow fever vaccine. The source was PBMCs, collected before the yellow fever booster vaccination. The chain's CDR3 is CATSDSSRVEYNEQFF. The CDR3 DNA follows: TGTGCCACCAGTGATTCTAGCAGGGTTGAGTACAATGAGCAGTTCTTC.